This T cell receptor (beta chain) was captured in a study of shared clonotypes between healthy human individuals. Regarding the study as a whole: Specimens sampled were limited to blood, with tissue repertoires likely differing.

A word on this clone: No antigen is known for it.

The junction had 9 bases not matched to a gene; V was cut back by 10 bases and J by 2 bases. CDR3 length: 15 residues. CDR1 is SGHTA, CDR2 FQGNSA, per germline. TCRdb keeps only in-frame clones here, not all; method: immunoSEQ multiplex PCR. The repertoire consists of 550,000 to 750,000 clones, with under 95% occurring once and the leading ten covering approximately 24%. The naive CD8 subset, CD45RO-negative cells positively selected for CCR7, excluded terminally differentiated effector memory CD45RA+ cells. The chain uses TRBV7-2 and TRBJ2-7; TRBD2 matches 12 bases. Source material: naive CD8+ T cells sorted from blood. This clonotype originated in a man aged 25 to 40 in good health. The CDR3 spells CATPTWTSGTYEQYF. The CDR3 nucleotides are TGTGCCACCCCGACGTGGACTAGCGGGACCTACGAGCAGTACTTC.